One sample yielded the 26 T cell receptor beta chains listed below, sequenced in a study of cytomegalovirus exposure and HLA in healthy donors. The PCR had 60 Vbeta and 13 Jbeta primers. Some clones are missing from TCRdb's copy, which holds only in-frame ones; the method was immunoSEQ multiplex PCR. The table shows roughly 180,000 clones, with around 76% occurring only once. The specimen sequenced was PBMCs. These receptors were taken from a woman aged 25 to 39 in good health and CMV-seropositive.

CDR3 in amino acids: CASTRTASGQPVRMNTEAFF. CDR3 DNA sequence: TGTGCCAGCACCCGCACCGCCTCCGGACAACCAGTTAGGATGAACACTGAAGCTTTCTTT. The chain links TRBV28 to TRBJ1-1; possibly TRBD1 for D (5 bases). CDR3 length: 20 residues. Germline V gene data show CDR1 as MDHEN and CDR2 as SYDVKM. V was pared by 7 bases and J by 0 bases, with 30 bases between.

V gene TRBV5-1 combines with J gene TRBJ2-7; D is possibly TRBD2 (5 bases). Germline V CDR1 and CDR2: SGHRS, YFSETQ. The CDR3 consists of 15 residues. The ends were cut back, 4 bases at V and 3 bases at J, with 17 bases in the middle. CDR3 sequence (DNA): TGCGCCAGCAGCCCGAACCGGGAAGCAAACTACGAGCAGTACTTC. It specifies CASSPNREANYEQYF.

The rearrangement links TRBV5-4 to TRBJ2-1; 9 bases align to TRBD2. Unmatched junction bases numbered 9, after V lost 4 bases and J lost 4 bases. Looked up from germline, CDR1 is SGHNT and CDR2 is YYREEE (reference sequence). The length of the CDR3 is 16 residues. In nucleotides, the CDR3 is TGTGCCAGCAGCGCAGACTTAGCGGGGGAGTACAATGAGCAGTTCTTC. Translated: CASSADLAGEYNEQFF.

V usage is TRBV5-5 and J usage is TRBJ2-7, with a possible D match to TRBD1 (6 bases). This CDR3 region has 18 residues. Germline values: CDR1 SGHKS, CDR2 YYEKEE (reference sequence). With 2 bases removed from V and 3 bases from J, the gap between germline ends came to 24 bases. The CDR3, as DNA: TGTGCCAGCAGCTTTGTTGACCCAACCCGGACAGAAGTCTACGAGCAGTACTTC. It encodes CASSFVDPTRTEVYEQYF.

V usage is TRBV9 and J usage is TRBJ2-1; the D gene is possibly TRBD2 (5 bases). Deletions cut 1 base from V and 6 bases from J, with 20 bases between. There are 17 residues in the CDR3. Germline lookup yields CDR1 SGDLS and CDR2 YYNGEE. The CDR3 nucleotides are TGTGCCAGCAGCGTATGGCCCGGGGAGCCCCGCAGCAATGAGCAGTTCTTC. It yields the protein CASSVWPGEPRSNEQFF.

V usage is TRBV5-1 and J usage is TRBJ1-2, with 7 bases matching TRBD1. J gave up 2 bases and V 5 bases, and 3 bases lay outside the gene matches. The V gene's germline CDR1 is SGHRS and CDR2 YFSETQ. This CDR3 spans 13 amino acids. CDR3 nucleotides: TGCGCCAGCAGATCGACAGGGAACTATGGCTACACCTTC. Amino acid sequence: CASRSTGNYGYTF.

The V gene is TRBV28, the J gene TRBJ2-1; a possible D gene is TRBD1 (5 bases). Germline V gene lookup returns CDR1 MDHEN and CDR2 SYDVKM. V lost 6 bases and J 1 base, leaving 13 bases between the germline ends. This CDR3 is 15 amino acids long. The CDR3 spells CASRSAGWSYNEQFF. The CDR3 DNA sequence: TGTGCCAGCAGATCCGCAGGGTGGTCCTACAATGAGCAGTTCTTC.

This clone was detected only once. CDR3 amino acids: CATQTGGGYGYTF. DNA of the CDR3: TGTGCCACCCAGACAGGGGGGGGCTATGGCTACACCTTC. The chain joins TRBV2 to TRBJ1-2; the match to TRBD1 covers 9 bases. With 10 bases clipped from V and 4 bases from J, the junction kept 7 bases outside the gene matches. The CDR3 runs to 13 residues. The germline gives CDR1 SNHLY, CDR2 FYNNEI. The full variable domain, completed using reference TRBV2 and TRBJ1-2, is EPEVTQTPSHQVTQMGQEVILRCVPISNHLYFYWYRQILGQKVEFLVSFYNNEISEKSEIFDDQFSVERPDGSNFTLKIRSTKLEDSAMYFCATQTGGGYGYTFGSGTRLTVV.

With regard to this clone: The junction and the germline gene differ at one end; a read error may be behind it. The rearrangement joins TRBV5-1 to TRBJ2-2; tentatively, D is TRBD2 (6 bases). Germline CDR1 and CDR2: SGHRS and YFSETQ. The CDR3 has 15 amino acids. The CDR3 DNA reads TGCGCCAGCAGCTGGGCTAGCGATAACACCGGGGGGCTGTTTTTT. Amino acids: CASSWASDNTGGLFF.

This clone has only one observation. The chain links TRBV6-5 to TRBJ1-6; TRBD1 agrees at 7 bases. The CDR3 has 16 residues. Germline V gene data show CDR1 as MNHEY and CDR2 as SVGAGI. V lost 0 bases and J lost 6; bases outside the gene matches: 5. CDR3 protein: CASSYSQGHLNSPLHF. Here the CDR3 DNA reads TGTGCCAGCAGTTACTCACAGGGGCACCTTAATTCACCCCTCCACTTT.

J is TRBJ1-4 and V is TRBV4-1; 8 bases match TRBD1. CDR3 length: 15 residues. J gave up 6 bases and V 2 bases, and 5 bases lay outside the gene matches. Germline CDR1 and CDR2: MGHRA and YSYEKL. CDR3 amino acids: CASSQSGGADEKLFF. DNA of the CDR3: TGCGCCAGCAGCCAATCAGGGGGCGCGGATGAAAAACTGTTTTTT.

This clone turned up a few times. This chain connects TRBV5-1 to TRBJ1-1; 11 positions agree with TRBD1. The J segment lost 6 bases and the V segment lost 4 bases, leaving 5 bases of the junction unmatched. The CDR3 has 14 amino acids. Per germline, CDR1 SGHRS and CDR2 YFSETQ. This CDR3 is CASSGQGAIAEAFF. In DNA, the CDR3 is TGCGCCAGCAGCGGACAGGGGGCGATTGCTGAAGCTTTCTTT.

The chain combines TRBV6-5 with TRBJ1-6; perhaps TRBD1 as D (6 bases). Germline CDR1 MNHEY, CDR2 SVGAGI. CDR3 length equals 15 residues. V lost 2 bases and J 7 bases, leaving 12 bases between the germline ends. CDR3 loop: CASSYTATGNSPLHF. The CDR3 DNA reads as TGTGCCAGCAGTTACACCGCAACAGGGAATTCACCCCTCCACTTT.

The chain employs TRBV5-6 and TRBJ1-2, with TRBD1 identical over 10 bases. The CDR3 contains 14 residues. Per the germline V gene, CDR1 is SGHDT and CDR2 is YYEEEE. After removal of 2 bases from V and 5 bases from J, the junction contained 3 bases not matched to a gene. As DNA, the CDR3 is TGTGCCAGCAGCTTTAGGGACAGGGGATATGGCTACACCTTC. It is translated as CASSFRDRGYGYTF.

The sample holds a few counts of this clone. The CDR3 DNA is TGTGCCAGCAGTAGGGGAGGTGAAAAACTGTTTTTT. It encodes CASSRGGEKLFF. The J gene is TRBJ1-4, the V gene TRBV28, with a tentative D call TRBD1 (5 bases). CDR1 is MDHEN, CDR2 SYDVKM, per germline. Trimming took off 5 bases at V and 7 bases at J, with 8 bases between the two ends. The CDR3 loop spans 12 amino acids.

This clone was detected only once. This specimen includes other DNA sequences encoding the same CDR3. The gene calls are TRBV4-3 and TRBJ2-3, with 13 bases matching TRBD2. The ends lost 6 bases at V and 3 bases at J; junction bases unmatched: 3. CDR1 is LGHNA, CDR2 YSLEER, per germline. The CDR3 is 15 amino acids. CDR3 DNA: TGCGCCAGCAGTCTGGGACTAGCGGGAACAGATACGCAGTATTTT. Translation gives CASSLGLAGTDTQYF.

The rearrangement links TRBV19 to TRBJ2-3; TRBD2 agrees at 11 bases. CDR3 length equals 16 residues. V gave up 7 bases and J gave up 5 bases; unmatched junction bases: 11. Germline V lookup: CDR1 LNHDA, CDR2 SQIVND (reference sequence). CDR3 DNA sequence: TGTGCCAGTACCGATGGGGCTAGCGGGGGGATAGATACGCAGTATTTT. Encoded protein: CASTDGASGGIDTQYF. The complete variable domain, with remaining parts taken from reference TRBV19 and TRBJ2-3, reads DGGITQSPKYLFRKEGQNVTLSCEQNLNHDAMYWYRQDPGQGLRLIYYSQIVNDFQKGDIAEGYSVSREKKESFPLTVTSAQKNPTAFYLCASTDGASGGIDTQYFGPGTRLTVL.

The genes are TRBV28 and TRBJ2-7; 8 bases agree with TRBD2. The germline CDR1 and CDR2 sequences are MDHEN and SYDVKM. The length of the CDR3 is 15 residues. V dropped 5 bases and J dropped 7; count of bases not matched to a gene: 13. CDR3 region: CASSVGGLEIGEQYF. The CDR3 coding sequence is TGTGCCAGCAGTGTAGGGGGACTAGAGATCGGGGAGCAGTACTTC.

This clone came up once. The CDR3 region is CASSPRGAGQSSYEQYF. In nucleotides, the CDR3 is TGTGCCAGCAGCCCCAGGGGGGCAGGACAAAGCTCCTACGAGCAGTACTTC. The chain uses TRBV7-8 and TRBJ2-7; possible D gene TRBD1, 7 bases. The length of the CDR3 is 17 residues. CDR1 and CDR2 from the germline V gene are SGHVS and FQNEAQ. V gave up 5 bases and J gave up 0 bases, with 20 bases separating them.

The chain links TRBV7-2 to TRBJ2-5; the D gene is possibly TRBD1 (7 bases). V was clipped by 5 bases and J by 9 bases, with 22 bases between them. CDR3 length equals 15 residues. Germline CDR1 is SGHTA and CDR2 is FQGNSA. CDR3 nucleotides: TGTGCCAGCAGCCGAGCGGCGGGACAGCGGTCCTCCCAGTACTTC. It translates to CASSRAAGQRSSQYF.

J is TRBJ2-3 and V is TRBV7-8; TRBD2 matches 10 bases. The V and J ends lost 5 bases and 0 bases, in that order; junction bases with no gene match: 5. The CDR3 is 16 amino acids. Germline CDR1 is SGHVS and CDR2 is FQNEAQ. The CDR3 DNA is TGTGCCAGCAGCCCCCGGACTAGCGGAAGCACAGATACGCAGTATTTT. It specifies CASSPRTSGSTDTQYF.

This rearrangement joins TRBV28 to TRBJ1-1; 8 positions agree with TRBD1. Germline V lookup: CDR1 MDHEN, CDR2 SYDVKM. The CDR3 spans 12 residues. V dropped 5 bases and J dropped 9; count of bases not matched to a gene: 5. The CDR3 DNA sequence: TGTGCCAGCAGTCTTGGGACAGGCCAAGCTTTCTTT. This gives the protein CASSLGTGQAFF.

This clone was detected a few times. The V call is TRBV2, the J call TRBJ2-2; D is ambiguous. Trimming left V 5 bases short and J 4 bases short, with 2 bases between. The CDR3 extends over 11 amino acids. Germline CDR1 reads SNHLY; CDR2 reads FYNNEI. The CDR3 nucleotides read TGTGCCAGCAGTCGCACCGGGGAGCTGTTTTTT. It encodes CASSRTGELFF. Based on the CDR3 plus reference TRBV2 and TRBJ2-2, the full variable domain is EPEVTQTPSHQVTQMGQEVILRCVPISNHLYFYWYRQILGQKVEFLVSFYNNEISEKSEIFDDQFSVERPDGSNFTLKIRSTKLEDSAMYFCASSRTGELFFGEGSRLTVL.

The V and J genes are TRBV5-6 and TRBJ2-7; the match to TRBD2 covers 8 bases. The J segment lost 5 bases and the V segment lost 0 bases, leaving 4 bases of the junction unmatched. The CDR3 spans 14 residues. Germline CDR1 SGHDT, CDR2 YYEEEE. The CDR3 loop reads CASSLGTSFHEQYF. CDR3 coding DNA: TGTGCCAGCAGCTTGGGGACTAGCTTCCACGAGCAGTACTTC.

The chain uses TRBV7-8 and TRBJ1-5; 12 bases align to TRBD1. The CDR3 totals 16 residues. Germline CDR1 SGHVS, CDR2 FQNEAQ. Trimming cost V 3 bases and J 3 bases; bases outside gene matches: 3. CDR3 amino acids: CASSLGQGADNQPQHF. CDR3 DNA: TGTGCCAGCAGCTTGGGACAGGGGGCCGACAATCAGCCCCAGCATTTT.

As DNA, the CDR3 is TGTGCCAGCAGCCGCTTAGGGGGGACAGGTCTCTATGGCTACACCTTC. It yields the protein CASSRLGGTGLYGYTF. The chain carries TRBV11-2 and TRBJ1-2; 8 nucleotides agree with TRBD1. CDR1 SGHAT and CDR2 FQNNGV come from the germline V gene. V shed 5 bases and J 4 bases; nucleotides not matched to a gene: 12. The CDR3 length is 16 residues.